This paragraph reports one T cell receptor (beta chain). Source study methods: Counts of nucleated cells, estimated from reference gene primer amplification, were obtained. Only in-frame clones appear in the TCRdb table, and some are missing; sequencing was by immunoSEQ multiplex PCR. For V, J and clone size, that table is used; D and trimming come from the DNA. There are roughly 400,000 clones in the sample; about nine tenths occur only once, and less than 2% lies in the top ten. The recovered donors of Cohort 3 showed two negative PCRs, clearance, or symptom resolution. The data belong to a study of blood T cell repertoires in COVID-19. Study-wide context: Donors in the United States, Italy and Spain gave samples during acute or convalescent COVID-19.

The sequencing sample was made of PBMCs or T cells enriched from blood (not recorded which). This clonotype was sampled from a woman aged 25 to 39 who had recovered from COVID-19.

The CDR3 DNA follows: TGTGCCAGCTCACCTTACGGACAGTCTGGAAACACCATATATTTT. Translating gives CASSPYGQSGNTIYF. V and J are TRBV18 and TRBJ1-3, with D maybe TRBD1 (6 bases). The germline gives CDR1 KGHSH, CDR2 LQKENI. With 3 bases removed from V and 1 base from J, the gap between germline ends came to 10 bases. The CDR3 extends over 15 amino acids.